These T cell receptor beta chains were read from a single sample in a study of T cells in Graves' hyperthyroidism and ophthalmopathy. One entry per CDR3 protein results from TCRdb running MiXCR on the multiplex PCR reads. The repertoire includes about 360,000 distinct CDR3 sequences, roughly 14% of them detected once, and roughly 25% sits in the top ten. The sequencing input was blood. The receptors shown here come from a woman between 18 and 29 years old with Graves' hyperthyroidism that later progressed to Graves' ophthalmopathy. Each CDR3 is given with its conserved first and last residue. D genes are given only for firm matches. Where a row states a size, it is once, few, many or the class of an expanded clone; other rows omit it.

>-|TRBV20-1|13|TRBJ2-7|few
TGCAGTGCTAGCTGGGGGGATGGGTTCGAGCAGTACTTC
CSASWGDGFEQYF
>-|TRBV20-1|13|TRBJ2-5|few
TGCAGTGCTAGGTCGGGGTCCCAAGAGACCCAGTACTTC
CSARSGSQETQYF
>TRBD1|TRBV19|18|TRBJ1-5|-
TGTGCCAGTAGTATGGTCAGGGGGCCTGACCATAGCAATCAGCCCCAGCATTTT
CASSMVRGPDHSNQPQHF
>-|TRBV5-1|16|TRBJ2-3|few
TGCGCCAGCAGTTTGACCCCTGGCGGGGCCACAGATACGCAGTATTTT
CASSLTPGGATDTQYF
>TRBD2|TRBV7-2|16|TRBJ2-7|few
TGTGCCAGCAGCTTAAAGGGGGGAGGTAGCGGGAGGGAGCAGTACTTC
CASSLKGGGSGREQYF
>-|TRBV6-1|15|TRBJ2-5|few
TGTGCCAGCAGTTCCCCCCCTGGGGGCGGAGAGACCCAGTACTTC
CASSSPPGGGETQYF
>TRBD2|TRBV29-1|15|TRBJ2-3|many
TGCAGCGCTGAACCCGGGACTAGCGGGTCGTATACGCAGTATTTT
CSAEPGTSGSYTQYF
>-|TRBV6-2/TRBV6-3|15|TRBJ1-5|-
TGTGCCAGCAGTTACAGGGTCGATAGCAATCAGCCCCAGCATTTT
CASSYRVDSNQPQHF
>TRBD1|TRBV28|15|TRBJ1-2|many
TGTGCCAGCAGTTCTTACCTCGACAGGGCCTATGGCTACACCTTC
CASSSYLDRAYGYTF
>TRBD1|TRBV5-1|15|TRBJ2-2|-
TGCGCCAGCAGCCGGGGGACAGGGCGGACCGGGGAGCTGTTTTTT
CASSRGTGRTGELFF
>-|TRBV29-1|16|TRBJ2-5|-
TGCAGCGTTGAAGATCGCTTTTCGAGGAGTCAAGAGACCCAGTACTTC
CSVEDRFSRSQETQYF
>TRBD1|TRBV30|15|TRBJ2-7|many
TGTGCCTGGAGTGTCGGCCAGGGGGTTTCCTACGAGCAGTACTTC
CAWSVGQGVSYEQYF
>-|TRBV18|14|TRBJ2-3|many
TGTGCCAGCTCACCGGAGAGTTTCACAGATACGCAGTATTTT
CASSPESFTDTQYF
>-|TRBV3-1|15|TRBJ1-2|many
TGTGCCAGCAGCCCCCTGGGGGGAGGACTCTATGGCTACACCTTC
CASSPLGGGLYGYTF
>-|TRBV12-3/TRBV12-4|15|TRBJ2-7|many
TGTGCCAGCAGTTCCCCCCTGGGCAACTCCTACGAGCAGTACTTC
CASSSPLGNSYEQYF
>TRBD1|TRBV20-1|14|TRBJ2-7|-
TGCAGTGCTAGGCCCGGGACAGGGTCCTACGAGCAGTACTTC
CSARPGTGSYEQYF
>-|TRBV15|14|TRBJ2-3|few
TGTGCCACCAGCAGAGACAGGGGAAAAGATACGCAGTATTTT
CATSRDRGKDTQYF
>TRBD1|TRBV6-2/TRBV6-3|15|TRBJ2-7|many
TGTGCCAGCAGTCGTAAGACAGGGCCGCTCTACGAGCAGTACTTC
CASSRKTGPLYEQYF
>TRBD2|TRBV30|12|TRBJ2-5|many
TGTGCCTGGGGACTAGCGGGAGCTTCCCAGTACTTC
CAWGLAGASQYF
>-|TRBV15|14|TRBJ1-5|-
TGTGCCACCGGAATCGACAGATTCCATCAGCCCCAGCATTTT
CATGIDRFHQPQHF
>TRBD1|TRBV12-3/TRBV12-4|14|TRBJ1-5|many
TGTGCCAGCAGTCCTGGACAGGAAGGCCAGCCCCAGCATTTT
CASSPGQEGQPQHF
>TRBD2|TRBV20-1|19|TRBJ2-7|-
TGCAGTGCTAGATTAGGGGACAGCCGGGGACTAGCGGGGTCATACGAGCAGTACTTC
CSARLGDSRGLAGSYEQYF
>-|TRBV7-9|15|TRBJ1-1|many
TGTGCCAGCAGCTCGACCCCACAGGGAGACACTGAAGCTTTCTTT
CASSSTPQGDTEAFF
>TRBD2|TRBV28|14|TRBJ2-7|-
TGTGCCAGCAGTCCGGTCCGGGAGGAAGACGAGCAGCACTTC
CASSPVREEDEQHF
>TRBD1|TRBV20-1|12|TRBJ1-1|-
TGTGCGGGACAGCTTTATGGGACTGAAGCTTTCTTT
CAGQLYGTEAFF
>-|TRBV28|17|TRBJ2-6|many
TGTGCCAGCAGTTTAGGGGGGCAGGGTGGTGGGGCCAACGTCCTGACTTTC
CASSLGGQGGGANVLTF
>TRBD1|TRBV5-5|12|TRBJ1-2|-
TGTGCCAGCAGCTGGAACAGGGGCGGCTACACCTTC
CASSWNRGGYTF